The 25 T cell receptor beta chains in this list originate from one sample, sequenced in a study of blood T cell repertoires in COVID-19. Here immunoSEQ multiplex PCR was the method, and the copy in TCRdb shows in-frame clones only, minus some. The data contain more than 250,000 clones, approximately 90% of them singletons. The sequenced sample consisted of peripheral blood. The origin of the receptors is a woman aged 45 to 65 with COVID-19, enrolled during active disease.

The chain carries TRBV5-1 and TRBJ2-7, with D possibly matching TRBD2 (6 bases). Germline loops: CDR1 SGHRS, CDR2 YFSETQ. CDR3 length: 15 amino acids. Deletions cut 4 bases from V and 2 bases from J, with 16 bases between. The CDR3 loop is CASSAPGGATYEQYF. The DNA for the CDR3 is TGCGCCAGCAGCGCCCCCGGAGGGGCGACCTACGAGCAGTACTTC.

V gene TRBV29-1 combines with J gene TRBJ1-3; tentatively, D is TRBD1 (5 bases). Trimming pared 3 bases from V and 3 bases from J, leaving 18 bases between. In germline, CDR1 is SQVTM, CDR2 ANQGSEA. The CDR3 is 16 residues long. CDR3 sequence: CSVEGEGVTYGNTIYF. In DNA, the CDR3 is TGCAGCGTTGAGGGGGAGGGAGTCACCTATGGAAACACCATATATTTT.

The chain recombines TRBV7-6 with TRBJ1-1, with unresolved D. The germline gives CDR1 SGHVS, CDR2 FNYEAQ. The length of the CDR3 is 16 residues. V was shortened by 6 bases and J by 0 bases, with 17 bases between the two germline ends. The CDR3 bases are TGTGCCAGCAGTATCCTCCTGGAGCAGATGAACACTGAAGCTTTCTTT. Protein product: CASSILLEQMNTEAFF.

This chain uses TRBV30 with TRBJ2-7, with D perhaps matching TRBD1 (6 bases). V lost 4 bases to trimming and J lost 0 bases, with 10 bases between them. This CDR3 spans 13 amino acids. Germline loops: CDR1 GTSNPN, CDR2 SVGIG (reference sequence). The CDR3 nucleotides are TGTGCCTGGACAGGGGCACTCTCCTACGAGCAGTACTTC. Its translation: CAWTGALSYEQYF.

The chain is built from TRBV14 and TRBJ2-2; 7 nucleotides line up with TRBD2. This CDR3 has 17 residues. Germline CDR1 SGHDN, CDR2 FVKESK. The V gene end was trimmed by 5 bases and the J gene end by 0 bases; junction bases not matched to a gene: 9. CDR3 DNA sequence: TGTGCCAGCAGCTACCTTTCTCGGGGGGCGAACACCGGGGAGCTGTTTTTT. This sequence encodes CASSYLSRGANTGELFF.

The chain couples TRBV5-6 to TRBJ1-4, with TRBD1 matching 9 bases. Germline loops: CDR1 SGHDT, CDR2 YYEEEE. The CDR3 loop spans 16 amino acids. Unmatched junction bases numbered 6, after V lost 4 bases and J lost 2 bases. The CDR3 is CASSRGTGSTNEKLFF. The CDR3 DNA is TGTGCCAGCAGCAGGGGGACAGGGAGTACTAATGAAAAACTGTTTTTT. Full variable domain (remainder filled in from reference TRBV5-6 and TRBJ1-4): DAGVTQSPTHLIKTRGQQVTLRCSPKSGHDTVSWYQQALGQGPQFIFQYYEEEERQRGNFPDRFSGHQFPNYSSELNVNALLLGDSALYLCASSRGTGSTNEKLFFGSGTQLSVL.

The CDR3 loop is CASSPRATSGSSYEQYF. CDR3 DNA sequence: TGTGCCAGCAGCCCGAGAGCGACTAGCGGGTCTTCCTACGAGCAGTACTTC. The chain carries TRBV9 and TRBJ2-7, with 10 positions matching TRBD2. J was trimmed by 1 base and V by 4 bases; bases with no gene match: 11. The V gene's germline CDR1 is SGDLS and CDR2 YYNGEE. This CDR3 is 17 amino acids long.

This clone was seen once. This chain connects TRBV19 to TRBJ2-1; TRBD2 agrees at 8 bases. Germline V CDR1 and CDR2: LNHDA, SQIVND (reference sequence). V shed 3 bases and J 5 bases; nucleotides not matched to a gene: 9. CDR3 length: 16 amino acids. The CDR3 nucleotides read TGTGCCAGTAGTATTAGAAGCACTAGCGGAGACAATGAGCAGTTCTTC. As protein: CASSIRSTSGDNEQFF.

In nucleotides, the CDR3 is TGTGCCAGCAGCCAAGTGCGTGGGCGCACTGAAGCTTTCTTT. This encodes CASSQVRGRTEAFF. V usage is TRBV3-1 (or the pseudogene TRBV3-2) and J usage is TRBJ1-1; D is unclear. The germline gives CDR1 LGHDT, CDR2 YNNKEL (reference sequence). The CDR3 has 14 residues. Trimming took off 1 base at V and 4 bases at J, with 10 bases between the two ends.

The CDR3 spells CASSYTTTSEQFF. The DNA for the CDR3 is TGTGCCAGCAGTTATACAACTACAAGTGAGCAGTTCTTC. V gene TRBV2 combines with J gene TRBJ2-1; D is unclear. The CDR3 runs 13 residues. V was cut by 5 bases and J by 9 bases, with 14 bases left in between. CDR1 SNHLY and CDR2 FYNNEI come from the germline V gene.

The chain uses TRBV2 and TRBJ1-1; D is unclear. V was cut by 1 base and J by 10 bases, with 13 bases left in between. The germline V gene has CDR1 SNHLY and CDR2 FYNNEI. The CDR3 loop spans 13 amino acids. The CDR3 DNA follows: TGTGCCAGCAGTGAAGGTTCAGAACAAGTAGCTTTCTTT. This sequence encodes CASSEGSEQVAFF.

Only one count was recorded for this clone. This rearrangement joins TRBV21-1 to TRBJ2-1; the DNA was not used to check the table's D call, TRBD2. TRBV21-1 is assigned pseudogene status. This CDR3 comprises 17 residues. CDR3 protein: CASSKRLAGPSYNEQFF. In DNA form, the CDR3 reads TGTGCCAGCAGCAAAAGGCTAGCGGGCCCCTCCTACAATGAGCAGTTCTTC.

The chain uses TRBV2 and TRBJ1-6; TRBD1 is a possible D gene (6 bases). The CDR3 sequence is 15 residues long. The V end was cut by 7 bases, the J end by 10 bases, with 20 bases between. Germline CDR1 and CDR2: SNHLY and FYNNEI. The CDR3: CASIPRGGMSSPLHF. CDR3 DNA sequence: TGTGCCAGCATTCCTAGGGGGGGTATGAGCTCACCCCTCCACTTT.

The chain employs TRBV7-9 and TRBJ2-2; weak D call: TRBD1 (6 bases). The CDR3 sequence is 14 residues long. Germline lookup yields CDR1 SEHNR and CDR2 FQNEAQ (reference sequence). V was shortened by 6 bases and J by 1 base, with 9 bases between the two germline ends. CDR3 sequence (DNA): TGTGCCAGCAGTAGACAGGAGAACACCGGGGAGCTGTTTTTT. Protein: CASSRQENTGELFF.

The chain couples TRBV7-2 to TRBJ2-7; TRBD2 matches 8 bases. This CDR3 has 15 residues. Germline-derived CDR1 and CDR2 are SGHTA and FQGNSA. The ends lost 3 bases at V and 8 bases at J; junction bases unmatched: 12. The CDR3 nucleotides are TGTGCCAGCAGCTTTGCGGAAGCGGGAGTCTTCAAGCAGTACTTC. This sequence encodes CASSFAEAGVFKQYF.

This sequence joins TRBV10-3 and TRBJ1-4; D gene uncertain. CDR3 length equals 13 residues. Trimming took 0 bases from V and 9 from J, leaving 8 bases between them. Germline CDR1 ENHRY, CDR2 SYGVKD. The CDR3 here is CAISESASQKLFF. DNA of the CDR3: TGTGCCATCAGTGAGTCCGCGTCACAAAAACTGTTTTTT.

The rearrangement uses TRBV9 and TRBJ2-3; TRBD2 aligns across 9 bases. The junction had 17 bases not matched to a gene; V was cut back by 4 bases and J by 2 bases. Germline loops: CDR1 SGDLS, CDR2 YYNGEE. CDR3 length equals 19 residues. The CDR3 here is CASSPSAGGTPEITDTQYF. In DNA form, the CDR3 reads TGTGCCAGCAGCCCGTCTGCGGGAGGGACGCCCGAAATCACAGATACGCAGTATTTT. Looking up the rest from reference TRBV9 and TRBJ2-3 gives the full variable domain: DSGVTQTPKHLITATGQRVTLRCSPRSGDLSVYWYQQSLDQGLQFLIQYYNGEERAKGNILERFSAQQFPDLHSELNLSSLELGDSALYFCASSPSAGGTPEITDTQYFGPGTRLTVL.

The V gene is TRBV19, the J gene TRBJ1-4; a possible D gene is TRBD1 (6 bases). Trimming cost V 6 bases and J 0 bases, with 11 bases left between them. The CDR3 loop spans 15 amino acids. Per germline, CDR1 LNHDA and CDR2 SQIVND (reference sequence). The CDR3 region is CASSTAGATNEKLFF. Here the CDR3 DNA reads TGTGCCAGTAGCACCGCAGGGGCAACTAATGAAAAACTGTTTTTT.

This clone appeared a single time. This sequence joins TRBV4-3 and TRBJ2-7; 10 bases fit TRBD1. The CDR3 extends over 15 amino acids. The V gene's germline CDR1 is LGHNA and CDR2 YSLEER. With V trimmed by 2 bases and J by 3 bases, 4 bases remained unmatched. CDR3 region: CASSQRDRGRYEQYF. The CDR3 bases are TGCGCCAGCAGCCAAAGGGACAGGGGCCGCTACGAGCAGTACTTC.

The V call is TRBV18, the J call TRBJ1-6; D not certain. Between the trimmed V and J ends, which lost 3 bases and 5 bases, there was a span of 11 bases. The germline V gene has CDR1 KGHSH and CDR2 LQKENI. This CDR3 is 15 amino acids long. The CDR3 spells CASSPDIGDNSPLHF. Here the CDR3 DNA reads TGTGCCAGCTCACCGGATATCGGGGATAATTCACCCCTCCACTTT. The entire variable domain, with the rest obtained from reference TRBV18 and TRBJ1-6, is as follows: NAGVMQNPRHLVRRRGQEARLRCSPMKGHSHVYWYRQLPEEGLKFMVYLQKENIIDESGMPKERFSAEFPKEGPSILRIQQVVRGDSAAYFCASSPDIGDNSPLHFGNGTRLTVT.

The V call is TRBV19, the J call TRBJ2-7; 7 bases are shared with TRBD2. This CDR3 has 13 amino acids. V was pared by 6 bases and J by 2 bases, with 4 bases of the junction left unmatched. CDR1 LNHDA and CDR2 SQIVND come from the germline V gene (reference sequence). CDR3 nucleotides: TGTGCCAGTAGGGGCGGGAGAGCCTACGAGCAGTACTTC. Encoded protein: CASRGGRAYEQYF. Using reference TRBV19 and TRBJ2-7 for the parts outside the CDR3, the full variable domain is DGGITQSPKYLFRKEGQNVTLSCEQNLNHDAMYWYRQDPGQGLRLIYYSQIVNDFQKGDIAEGYSVSREKKESFPLTVTSAQKNPTAFYLCASRGGRAYEQYFGPGTRLTVT.

This sequence joins TRBV5-5 and TRBJ1-1, with D unresolved. The V end lost 1 base, the J end lost 3 bases, and 13 bases lay between the germline ends. The CDR3 loop spans 15 amino acids. CDR1 and CDR2 from the germline V gene are SGHKS and YYEKEE (reference sequence). This CDR3 reads CASSLIPGGDTEAFF. For the CDR3, the DNA is TGTGCCAGCAGCTTGATTCCGGGAGGAGACACTGAAGCTTTCTTT.

V usage is TRBV6-6 and J usage is TRBJ1-1; D not certain. The CDR3 sequence is 14 residues long. Germline V gene lookup returns CDR1 MNHNY and CDR2 SVGAGI (reference sequence). Trimming shortened V by 6 bases and J by 1 base, and 12 bases separated the two germline ends. The CDR3 region has the DNA TGTGCCAGCAGACCGGCCCGGGGGAACACTGAAGCTTTCTTT. The encoded protein is CASRPARGNTEAFF.

The V call is TRBV7-6, the J call TRBJ2-5, with a weak D call TRBD2 (5 bases). This CDR3 spans 16 amino acids. V lost 5 bases to trimming and J lost 1 base, with 17 bases between them. The germline V gene encodes CDR1 SGHVS and CDR2 FNYEAQ. CDR3 residues: CASSPGLGVGQETQYF. The CDR3 DNA sequence: TGTGCCAGCAGCCCAGGTCTCGGGGTCGGCCAAGAGACCCAGTACTTC.

This clone was seen only once. The chain has TRBV7-8 and TRBJ2-2, with 11 nucleotides matching TRBD2. Germline V gene data show CDR1 as SGHVS and CDR2 as FQNEAQ. This CDR3 comprises 17 residues. V trimming: 4 bases; J trimming: 4 bases; junction bases outside the gene matches: 8. Here the CDR3 reads CASSSNIAGGRTGELFF. CDR3 bases: TGTGCCAGCAGCTCGAACATAGCGGGAGGGCGCACCGGGGAGCTGTTTTTT.